One TCR beta chain is described in this entry. Antigen unknown. CDR1 is SGHVS, CDR2 FQNEAQ, per germline. The CDR3 sequence is 15 residues long. V gave up 1 base and J gave up 4 bases, with 14 bases separating them. This entry is derived from a study of shared clonotypes between healthy human individuals. Findings and caveats of the study: Clonotype sharing levels among donors were expected to vary with sequencing depth. Donor scarcity curtailed the genetic and exposure-history diversity represented herein.

Sequencing used immunoSEQ multiplex PCR; TCRdb keeps in-frame clones, though not all of them. The data contain about 560,000 clones, around three quarters of them singletons. The clonotype comes from a woman aged 40 to 49 in good health. Some clones in this sample may be carry-over from other donors' samples. The sample comprised PBMCs. The chain is built from TRBV7-8 and TRBJ2-7; the D call may be TRBD1 or TRBD2 (6 bases each). The CDR3 loop is CASSLEGGRGYEQYF. Here the CDR3 DNA reads TGTGCCAGCAGCTTAGAGGGGGGAAGAGGTTACGAGCAGTACTTC.